The rows below give T cell receptor beta chains drawn from one sample of a study of T cell changes during pregnancy in multiple sclerosis. This table comes from immunoSEQ multiplex PCR, and its TCRdb copy is limited to in-frame clones, with some not included. The sample consists of 35,000 to 50,000 clones, roughly 90% of them appearing once. The material sequenced was peripheral blood, taken in the second trimester of pregnancy. All receptors come from a female donor in good health, enrolled as a control in a pregnancy study. Each CDR3 is given with its conserved first and last residue. D genes are given only for firm matches. Where a row states a size, it is once, few, many or the class of an expanded clone; other rows omit it.

V,size,D,J,DNA,CDR3
TRBV7-2,NA,TRBD1,TRBJ2-7,TGTGCCAGCAGCGCACAGGGGTGGTACGAGCAGTACTTC,CASSAQGWYEQYF
TRBV21-1,once,NA,TRBJ1-2,TGTGCCAGCAGCAAAGTGGGGGCAGGGCCTTTATATGGCTACACCTTC,CASSKVGAGPLYGYTF
TRBV6-1,NA,NA,TRBJ1-5,TGTGCCAGCAGAGACCGCAGGGAGGGCAATCAGCCCCAGCATTTT,CASRDRREGNQPQHF
TRBV19,NA,NA,TRBJ2-4,TGTGCCAGTAGTATACAGGGTTCCAAAAACATTCAGTACTTC,CASSIQGSKNIQYF
TRBV10-3,once,NA,TRBJ1-5,TGTGCCATCAGTGAAGCGGGGTCAGCTCAGCCCCAGCATTTT,CAISEAGSAQPQHF
TRBV6-1,NA,TRBD2,TRBJ2-5,TGTGCCAGCAGTGAAGCTCCTAGCGGGAGCCCTGGGACCCAGTACTTC,CASSEAPSGSPGTQYF
TRBV5-6,once,NA,TRBJ2-7,TGTGCCAGCCGCGGGTGGTGGGGCTACGAGCAGTACTTC,CASRGWWGYEQYF
TRBV27,NA,TRBD1,TRBJ1-1,TGTGCCAGCAGTACCCTGACAGGGGGCGGCCTTGAAGCTTTCTTT,CASSTLTGGGLEAFF
TRBV6-5,NA,TRBD1,TRBJ1-2,TGTGCCAGCAGCCAGACAGGGAGAGATGGCTACACCTTC,CASSQTGRDGYTF
TRBV6-4,NA,NA,TRBJ1-5,TGTGCCAGCAGTGACCAACACAATCAGCCCCAGCATTTT,CASSDQHNQPQHF
TRBV27,NA,TRBD2,TRBJ2-1,TGTGCCAGCAGTTTATTTGCGGGAGCTAGCTCCTACAATGAGCAGTTCTTC,CASSLFAGASSYNEQFF
TRBV9,once,TRBD2,TRBJ2-7,TGTGCCAGCAGCCCACAGCCGGGGACTACCTACGAGCAGTACTTC,CASSPQPGTTYEQYF
TRBV18,few,NA,TRBJ1-1,TGTGCCAGCTCACCAGGGCTGAACACTGAAGCTTTCTTT,CASSPGLNTEAFF
TRBV13,NA,TRBD2,TRBJ2-5,TGTGCCAGCAGCTTATCGGCTAGCGGGGGACCACAAGAGACCCAGTACTTC,CASSLSASGGPQETQYF
TRBV4-3,NA,TRBD2,TRBJ2-3,TGCGCCAGCAGCCCGGGGGGGAGGACAGATACGCAGTATTTT,CASSPGGRTDTQYF
TRBV5-4,NA,TRBD1,TRBJ1-4,TGTGCCAGCAGCGAAGGACAGGGGCGTTCGTACAATGAAAAACTGTTTTTT,CASSEGQGRSYNEKLFF
TRBV27,few,NA,TRBJ1-3,TGTGCCAGCAGGCCCGGCGGTGGAAACACCATATATTTT,CASRPGGGNTIYF
TRBV6-5,NA,NA,TRBJ1-1,TGTGCCAGCAGCGGACTGATGAACACTGAAGCTTTCTTT,CASSGLMNTEAFF
TRBV10-3,NA,NA,TRBJ2-7,TGTGCCATCAGTGAGGCGGGCACGCCGATCGACGAGCAGTACTTC,CAISEAGTPIDEQYF
TRBV7-6,NA,TRBD2,TRBJ2-7,TGTGCCAGCAGCCGGGCGGGGGGAGTCTACGAGCAGTACTTC,CASSRAGGVYEQYF
TRBV10-3,NA,NA,TRBJ2-1,TGTGCCATCAGTTATGACTACTACAATGAGCAGTTCTTC,CAISYDYYNEQFF
TRBV6-1,NA,NA,TRBJ1-1,TGTGCCAGCTGTACGGGATTCAACACTGAAGCTTTCTTT,CASCTGFNTEAFF
TRBV10-3,NA,TRBD1,TRBJ1-2,TGTGCCATCATGTCCGGGACAGGGACCTATGGCTACACCTTC,CAIMSGTGTYGYTF
TRBV14,NA,NA,TRBJ1-1,TGTGCCAGCAGCCCCTACGCAGGGGTGGAGAACACTGAAGCTTTCTTT,CASSPYAGVENTEAFF
TRBV9,NA,NA,TRBJ1-2,TGTGCCAGCAGCCTCCCCGACGATGGGGGGGCCCACTATGGCTACACCTTC,CASSLPDDGGAHYGYTF